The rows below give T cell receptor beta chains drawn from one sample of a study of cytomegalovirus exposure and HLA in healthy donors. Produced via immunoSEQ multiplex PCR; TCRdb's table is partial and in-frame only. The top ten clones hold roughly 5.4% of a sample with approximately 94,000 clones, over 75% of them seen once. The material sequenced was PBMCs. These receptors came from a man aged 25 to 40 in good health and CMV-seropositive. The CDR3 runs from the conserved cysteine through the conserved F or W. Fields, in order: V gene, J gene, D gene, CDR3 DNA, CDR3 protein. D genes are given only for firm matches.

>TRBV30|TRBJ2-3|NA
TGTGCCTGGAGTGTACGAGGGGGAGTAGTAGATACGCAGTATTTT
CAWSVRGGVVDTQYF
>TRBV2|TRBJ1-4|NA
TGTGCCAGCAGTGAGCGGGGGCGAGGGGGTGATAATGAAAAACTGTTTTTT
CASSERGRGGDNEKLFF
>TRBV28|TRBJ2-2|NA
TGTGCCAGCAGTGGTCATCGTTGGGACACCGGGGAGCTATTTTTT
CASSGHRWDTGELFF
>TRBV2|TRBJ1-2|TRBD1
TGTGCCAGCAGTGACAGGGGGCTCTTCGATGGCTACACCTTC
CASSDRGLFDGYTF
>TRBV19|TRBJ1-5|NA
TGTGCCAGTAGCGTGGACAGACTCAATCAGCCCCAGCATTTT
CASSVDRLNQPQHF
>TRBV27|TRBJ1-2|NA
TGTGCCAGCAGAGGTGCAGGGGAAGGCTACACCTTC
CASRGAGEGYTF
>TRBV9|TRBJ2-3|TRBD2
TGTGCCAGCAGCGCGGGAGGCGGGACAGATACGCAGTATTTT
CASSAGGGTDTQYF
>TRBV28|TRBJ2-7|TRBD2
TGTGCCAGCAGTTCCCCGGGACTAGCGGGAGAGGGTAGCTACGAGCAGTACTTC
CASSSPGLAGEGSYEQYF
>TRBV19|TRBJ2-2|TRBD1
TGTGCCAGTAGTATAGTGGGCAGGGGGCGGTCCGGGGAGCTGTTTTTT
CASSIVGRGRSGELFF
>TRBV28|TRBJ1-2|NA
TGTGCCAGCAGTTTAGTCAGGGAAGGTTACACCTTC
CASSLVREGYTF
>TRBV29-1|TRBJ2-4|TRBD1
TGCAGCGTTCAGGGGGACGGTAGAAACATTCAGTACTTC
CSVQGDGRNIQYF
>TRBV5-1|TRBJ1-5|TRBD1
TGCGCCAGCAGCATCGGAGGACAGGGGGGCAATCAGCCCCAGCATTTT
CASSIGGQGGNQPQHF
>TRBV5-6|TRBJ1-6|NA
TGTGCCAGCAGCTTTTACCGTAGCTCCTATAATTCACCCCTCCACTTT
CASSFYRSSYNSPLHF
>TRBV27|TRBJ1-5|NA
TGTGCCAGCAGTTCAACAGTATATAGCAATCAGCCCCAGCATTTT
CASSSTVYSNQPQHF